The 12 T cell receptor beta chains reported below all come from one sample, sequenced in a study of blood T cell repertoires in COVID-19. This table comes from immunoSEQ multiplex PCR, and its TCRdb copy is limited to in-frame clones, with some not included. This sample yields 140,000 to 150,000 clones, of which 65% to 90% are seen a single time; 9.5% to 13% belongs to the top ten. Sequenced material: peripheral blood. These receptors all stem from a man aged 55 to 69 with active or convalescent COVID-19.

The V call is TRBV5-1, the J call TRBJ1-6; 8 bases fit TRBD1. V lost 3 bases, J lost 8 bases, and 10 bases stayed unmatched. The CDR3 totals 16 residues. Germline V CDR1 and CDR2: SGHRS, YFSETQ. CDR3 in amino acids: CASSSGTGPRDSPLHF. As DNA, the CDR3 is TGCGCCAGCAGCTCCGGGACAGGCCCAAGGGATTCACCCCTCCACTTT. Full variable domain (rest looked up from reference TRBV5-1 and TRBJ1-6): KAGVTQTPRYLIKTRGQQVTLSCSPISGHRSVSWYQQTPGQGLQFLFEYFSETQRNKGNFPGRFSGRQFSNSRSEMNVSTLELGDSALYLCASSSGTGPRDSPLHFGNGTRLTVT.

This clone was detected only once. The chain combines TRBV3-1 (or the pseudogene TRBV3-2) with TRBJ1-5; 8 bases line up with TRBD1. In germline, CDR1 is LGHDT, CDR2 YNNKEL (reference sequence). The ends lost 4 bases at V and 6 bases at J; junction bases unmatched: 5. This CDR3 comprises 14 residues. This chain's CDR3 is CASSPSTGAQPQHF. CDR3 sequence (DNA): TGTGCCAGCAGCCCATCGACAGGGGCTCAGCCCCAGCATTTT.

The rearrangement links TRBV10-3 to TRBJ1-5, with a weak D call TRBD1 (5 bases). CDR1 ENHRY and CDR2 SYGVKD come from the germline V gene. V lost 3 bases to trimming and J lost 1 base, with 19 bases between them. CDR3 length: 18 residues. This chain's CDR3 is CAISENPWQGRSNQPQHF. The CDR3 bases are TGTGCCATCAGTGAAAACCCATGGCAGGGTCGAAGCAATCAGCCCCAGCATTTT.

This rearrangement joins TRBV24-1 to TRBJ1-2, with TRBD1 matching over 11 bases. This CDR3 has 15 amino acids. Germline loops: CDR1 KGHDR, CDR2 SFDVKD. The V segment lost 4 bases and the J segment 10 bases; nucleotides outside the gene matches: 10. This CDR3 reads CATSDASRTGGVYTF. CDR3 DNA sequence: TGTGCCACCAGTGACGCATCCCGGACAGGGGGCGTCTACACCTTC.

The rearrangement uses TRBV2 and TRBJ1-2, with TRBD1 as a possible D gene (6 bases). Trimming stripped 5 bases from V and 6 bases from J, with 13 bases between. The CDR3 length is 13 residues. Germline V gene data show CDR1 as SNHLY and CDR2 as FYNNEI. This CDR3 is CASSPRQENGYTF. The CDR3 nucleotides read TGTGCCAGCAGTCCCCGACAGGAGAATGGCTACACCTTC. Based on the CDR3 plus reference TRBV2 and TRBJ1-2, the full variable domain is EPEVTQTPSHQVTQMGQEVILRCVPISNHLYFYWYRQILGQKVEFLVSFYNNEISEKSEIFDDQFSVERPDGSNFTLKIRSTKLEDSAMYFCASSPRQENGYTFGSGTRLTVV.

The chain combines TRBV6-5 with TRBJ2-3, with D possibly matching TRBD2 (5 bases). V shed 8 bases and J shed 2 bases, with 14 bases lying between them. The length of the CDR3 is 14 residues. Germline loops: CDR1 MNHEY, CDR2 SVGAGI. CDR3 in amino acids: CASFKPSPTDTQYF. As DNA, the CDR3 is TGTGCCAGCTTTAAGCCTAGCCCCACAGATACGCAGTATTTT.

The chain links TRBV30 to TRBJ1-4; 7 bases map to TRBD1. V lost 1 base, J lost 8 bases, and 16 bases stayed unmatched. From germline, CDR1 is GTSNPN and CDR2 SVGIG (reference sequence). This CDR3 is built from 17 residues. CDR3 coding DNA: TGTGCCTGGAGTGACCCAGAGATGACAGGGTTGGGGGAAAAACTGTTTTTT. Translated, it gives CAWSDPEMTGLGEKLFF.

The chain uses TRBV2 and TRBJ1-3, with 7 bases lining up with TRBD1. The CDR3 consists of 14 residues. With 6 bases clipped from V and 4 bases from J, the junction kept 6 bases outside the gene matches. Germline-derived CDR1 and CDR2 are SNHLY and FYNNEI. CDR3 nucleotides: TGTGCCAGCAGCGACAGGGCAGTAGGAAACACCATATATTTT. It is translated as CASSDRAVGNTIYF.

The chain carries TRBV4-3 and TRBJ1-5, with TRBD1 matching 9 bases. This CDR3 has 16 amino acids. Germline CDR1 and CDR2: LGHNA and YSLEER. V shed 2 bases, J shed 4 bases, and the junction held 6 bases outside the gene matches. The DNA for the CDR3 is TGCGCCAGCAGCCAAACGACGGGACAGGGTAATCAGCCCCAGCATTTT. Protein: CASSQTTGQGNQPQHF.

The J gene is TRBJ1-2, the V gene TRBV27; 7 nucleotides line up with TRBD1. With 5 bases clipped from V and 0 bases from J, the junction kept 3 bases outside the gene matches. The CDR3 has 14 amino acids. The germline V gene has CDR1 MNHEY and CDR2 SMNVEV (reference sequence). Written as DNA, the CDR3 is TGTGCCAGCAGTGCGGGACAGCCTAACTATGGCTACACCTTC. Encoded protein: CASSAGQPNYGYTF.

This clone came up once. The chain has TRBV27 and TRBJ1-1, with no clear D. In germline, CDR1 is MNHEY, CDR2 SMNVEV (reference sequence). This CDR3 has 13 amino acids. Trimming cost V 2 bases and J 0 bases, with 4 bases left between them. The CDR3 reads CASSLVMNTEAFF. Written as DNA, the CDR3 is TGTGCCAGCAGTTTAGTTATGAACACTGAAGCTTTCTTT.

V usage is TRBV15 and J usage is TRBJ2-3; 10 nucleotides match TRBD1. CDR3 length: 15 residues. Germline V gives CDR1 LNHNV, CDR2 YYDKDF (reference sequence). V shed 5 bases and J 5 bases; nucleotides not matched to a gene: 7. The CDR3 DNA reads as TGTGCCACCAGCGACAAGGGACAGGGGAAAGATACGCAGTATTTT. Its protein is CATSDKGQGKDTQYF.